This record looks at one T cell receptor (beta chain) sequence and its context. On cycle 4 day 1 and cycle 7 day 1, as well as at baseline, blood was sampled. The V and J ends lost 6 bases and 8 bases, in that order; junction bases with no gene match: 5. This CDR3 region has 12 residues. Germline V gene data show CDR1 as SGHDN and CDR2 as FVKESK. These data are taken from a study of OX40 agonist ivuxolimab in advanced cancers. Generated by immunoSEQ multiplex PCR, the TCRdb table keeps only in-frame clones and is missing some. The sample carries 45,000 to 50,000 clones, roughly 85% recorded once. This material consisted of CD4+ or CD8+ T cells sorted from blood, taken in a trial of the OX40 agonist ivuxolimab. The source is an adult with an advanced solid tumor such as melanoma, head and neck, liver or kidney cancer. The V and J genes are TRBV14 and TRBJ2-3; 7 bases agree with TRBD2. The CDR3 DNA is TGTGCCAGCAGTTTAGCGGGTGCTACGCAGTATTTT. Its protein is CASSLAGATQYF.